These T cell receptor beta chains were read from a single sample in a study of OX40 agonist ivuxolimab in advanced cancers. Assay: immunoSEQ multiplex PCR; the TCRdb copy retains only in-frame clones and omits some. Of under 40,000 clones listed, about four fifths were seen once; the top ten hold around 1.5%. Source: CD4+ or CD8+ T cells sorted from blood, taken in a trial of the OX40 agonist ivuxolimab. The source is an adult with an advanced solid tumor such as melanoma, head and neck, liver or kidney cancer. The CDR3 runs from the conserved cysteine through the conserved F or W. D genes are given only for firm matches. Clone size appears in some rows only: once, few, many, or a class for an expanded clone.

.,.,TRBV5-1,TRBJ2-2,CASTGWQGSTRANTGELFF,TGCGCCAGCACAGGTTGGCAGGGATCAACTAGAGCCAACACCGGGGAGCTGTTTTTT
.,.,TRBV5-1,TRBJ1-4,CASSLPSEKLFF,TGCGCCAGCAGCTTACCTAGTGAAAAACTGTTTTTT
.,.,TRBV27,TRBJ2-7,CASSLQDRAGEQYF,TGTGCCAGCAGTTTACAAGACAGGGCGGGAGAGCAGTACTTC
.,.,TRBV6-1,TRBJ1-2,CASSEALGGTGGYGYTF,TGTGCCAGCAGTGAAGCCCTAGGGGGAACCGGGGGCTATGGCTACACCTTC
once,TRBD2,TRBV19,TRBJ2-7,CASSIISGGTQYF,TGTGCCAGTAGTATAATCAGCGGGGGAACGCAGTACTTC
.,TRBD1,TRBV28,TRBJ2-2,CAIPSGTGVTGELFF,TGTGCCATCCCCTCCGGGACAGGGGTAACCGGGGAGCTGTTTTTT
.,.,TRBV28,TRBJ1-2,CASRAGQPTNYGYTF,TGTGCCAGCAGGGCCGGGCAGCCGACTAACTATGGCTACACCTTC
.,.,TRBV11-2,TRBJ1-5,CASSPGNPNQPQHF,TGTGCCAGCAGCCCAGGAAACCCCAATCAGCCCCAGCATTTT
.,TRBD1,TRBV9,TRBJ1-3,CASSPQGTGNTIYF,TGTGCCAGCAGCCCACAGGGGACGGGAAACACCATATATTTT
.,.,TRBV6-5,TRBJ2-5,CASSSNTWLATQYF,TGTGCCAGCAGTTCGAACACATGGTTAGCGACCCAGTACTTC